Below, one T cell receptor (beta chain) is given with its context. Antigen unknown. Together with a sample-barcoded 5' primer, a J-beta primer mix was included in a second PCR lasting roughly 6 to 12 cycles. Each CDR3 protein is one row after TCRdb ran MiXCR on the 5' RACE reads. This table has over 300,000 distinct CDR3 sequences, about half appearing once. These data come from a study of blood T cells in healthy people across ages. CDR1 is MNHNS, CDR2 SASEGT, per germline. V was shortened by 4 bases and J by 4 bases, with 12 bases between the two germline ends. The CDR3 has 14 residues. Study-wide results and limits: Both higher diversity and more naive CD4+ cells marked long-lived donors when set against aged donors.

The sequence was collected from a man between 60 and 70 years old in good health. V usage is TRBV6-1 and J usage is TRBJ2-3; a possible D gene is TRBD2 (5 bases). Sequencing was done on a sample of blood. CDR3 bases: TGTGCCAGCAGTGGGACGAGGGTACCAGATACGCAGTATTTT. Translation gives CASSGTRVPDTQYF.